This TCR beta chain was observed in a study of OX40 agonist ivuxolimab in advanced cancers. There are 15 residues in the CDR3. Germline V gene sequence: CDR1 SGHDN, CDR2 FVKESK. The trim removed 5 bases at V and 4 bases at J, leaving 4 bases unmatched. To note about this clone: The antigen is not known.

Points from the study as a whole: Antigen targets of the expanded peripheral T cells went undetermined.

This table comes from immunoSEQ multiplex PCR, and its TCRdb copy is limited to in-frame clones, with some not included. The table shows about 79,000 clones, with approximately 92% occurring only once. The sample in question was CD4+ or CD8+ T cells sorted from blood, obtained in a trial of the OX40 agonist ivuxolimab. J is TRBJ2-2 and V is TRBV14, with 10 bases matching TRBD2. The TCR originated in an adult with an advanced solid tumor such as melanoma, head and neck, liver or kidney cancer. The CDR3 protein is CASSSLAGVTGELFF. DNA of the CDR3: TGTGCCAGCAGCAGTCTAGCGGGAGTCACCGGGGAGCTGTTTTTT.